The next 18 T cell receptor beta chains were all read from a single sample in a study of cytomegalovirus exposure and HLA in healthy donors. It was with 60 Vbeta and 13 Jbeta primers that the PCR ran. The protocol was immunoSEQ multiplex PCR, while the TCRdb copy is restricted to in-frame clones and leaves out a portion. The sample carries around 100,000 clones, around three quarters recorded once. The specimen sequenced was PBMCs. Receptor source: a man aged 25 to 40 in good health and CMV-seropositive.

This clone was seen a single time. The chain joins TRBV19 to TRBJ2-6; 7 bases are shared with TRBD1. In germline, CDR1 is LNHDA, CDR2 SQIVND (reference sequence). This CDR3 region has 16 residues. V lost 7 bases and J lost 0; bases outside the gene matches: 6. The CDR3 DNA follows: TGTGCCAGTACCCCGGGACAGTACTCTGGGGCCAACGTCCTGACTTTC. Residues: CASTPGQYSGANVLTF.

This chain joins TRBV6-4 and TRBJ2-3; 12 nucleotides line up with TRBD2. There are 15 residues in the CDR3. Trimming cost V 4 bases and J 5 bases; bases outside gene matches: 4. From germline, CDR1 is MRHNA and CDR2 SNTAGT. The CDR3 here is CASSGTSGTGDTQYF. CDR3 sequence (DNA): TGTGCCAGCAGTGGGACTAGCGGGACGGGAGATACGCAGTATTTT.

The V call is TRBV11-2, the J call TRBJ2-5; 10 bases align to TRBD1. The trim removed 4 bases at V and 10 bases at J, leaving 12 bases unmatched. The CDR3 has 15 amino acids. In germline, CDR1 is SGHAT, CDR2 FQNNGV. The CDR3 is CASSSSGTGVPDQYF. CDR3 coding DNA: TGTGCCAGCAGCTCCTCCGGGACAGGGGTCCCGGACCAGTACTTC.

This rearrangement joins TRBV6-6 to TRBJ1-4; D is unclear. V was shortened by 0 bases and J by 0 bases, with 2 bases between the two germline ends. From germline, CDR1 is MNHNY and CDR2 SVGAGI (reference sequence). This CDR3 has 14 amino acids. DNA for the CDR3: TGTGCCAGCAGTTACTCCACAACTAATGAAAAACTGTTTTTT. Residues: CASSYSTTNEKLFF.

A few counts support this clone. The chain couples TRBV9 to TRBJ1-2; possibly TRBD1 for D (5 bases). Trimming pared 3 bases from V and 2 bases from J, leaving 23 bases between. The CDR3 totals 18 residues. Germline V lookup: CDR1 SGDLS, CDR2 YYNGEE. In DNA, the CDR3 is TGTGCCAGCAGCGCCCGGGGGACGAGTACGCTTCGAAACTATGGCTACACCTTC. Translation gives CASSARGTSTLRNYGYTF.

This chain joins TRBV11-2 and TRBJ1-4; D is unresolved. V was trimmed by 5 bases and J by 5 bases, leaving 12 bases between them. The CDR3 has 14 residues. Germline lookup yields CDR1 SGHAT and CDR2 FQNNGV. CDR3: CASSHGRRNEKLFF. DNA of the CDR3: TGTGCCAGCAGCCACGGGAGGAGAAATGAAAAACTGTTTTTT.

CDR3 region: CASSLRTGRSHFF. CDR3 DNA sequence: TGTGCCAGCAGCTTACGGACAGGGCGTTCGCATTTCTTT. This rearrangement joins TRBV11-2 to TRBJ1-1; 8 bases are shared with TRBD1. Per the germline V gene, CDR1 is SGHAT and CDR2 is FQNNGV. The CDR3 spans 13 residues. The trim removed 2 bases at V and 13 bases at J, leaving 9 bases unmatched.

This clone appeared a few times. The CDR3 loop reads CAWSLDQGEKLFF. DNA for the CDR3: TGTGCCTGGAGCCTGGATCAGGGTGAAAAACTGTTTTTT. The chain uses TRBV30 and TRBJ1-4, with D possibly TRBD1 on 5 matching bases. In germline, CDR1 is GTSNPN, CDR2 SVGIG (reference sequence). Trimming removed 3 bases at V and 7 bases at J, with 12 bases between. This CDR3 is 13 amino acids long.

The rearrangement joins TRBV9 to TRBJ2-3; 9 bases fit TRBD2. J lost 4 bases, V lost 0 bases, and 3 bases had no gene match. Per the germline V gene, CDR1 is SGDLS and CDR2 is YYNGEE. The length of the CDR3 is 15 residues. For the CDR3, the DNA is TGTGCCAGCAGCGTAGGGACTAGCGAGGCAGATACGCAGTATTTT. Encoded protein: CASSVGTSEADTQYF. Full variable domain (outside the CDR3, taken from reference TRBV9 and TRBJ2-3): DSGVTQTPKHLITATGQRVTLRCSPRSGDLSVYWYQQSLDQGLQFLIQYYNGEERAKGNILERFSAQQFPDLHSELNLSSLELGDSALYFCASSVGTSEADTQYFGPGTRLTVL.

This chain links TRBV4-1 with TRBJ2-5; D gene unclear. The J call may be mistaken, given a closer DNA end match to TRBJ2-7. CDR1 is MGHRA, CDR2 YSYEKL, per germline. The CDR3 length is 14 residues. The chain's CDR3 is CASSQDNGFYEQYF. DNA of the CDR3: TGCGCCAGCAGCCAAGATAACGGTTTCTACGAGCAGTACTTC.

This clone was found a few times. The chain joins TRBV5-1 to TRBJ2-7; possibly TRBD2 for D (6 bases). Per germline, CDR1 SGHRS and CDR2 YFSETQ. V gave up 0 bases and J gave up 6 bases, with 13 bases separating them. The CDR3 runs 14 residues. The CDR3: CASSLDRQAGEQYF. The DNA of the CDR3 is TGCGCCAGCAGCTTGGACCGTCAAGCGGGCGAGCAGTACTTC.

This clone was seen only once. This chain's CDR3 is CASSFSSLTGIDTEAFF. CDR3 DNA sequence: TGTGCCAGCAGCTTTTCTTCCTTGACAGGTATTGACACTGAAGCTTTCTTT. V is TRBV7-8 and J is TRBJ1-1, with D tentatively TRBD1 (6 bases). Trimming removed 3 bases at V and 3 bases at J, with 20 bases between. The CDR3 loop spans 17 amino acids. Germline values: CDR1 SGHVS, CDR2 FQNEAQ.

V and J are TRBV5-1 and TRBJ1-1; 7 nucleotides line up with TRBD1. The length of the CDR3 is 15 residues. CDR1 and CDR2 (germline): SGHRS, YFSETQ. Losses at the gene ends were 4 bases for V and 7 bases for J; bases not matched to a gene: 13. For the CDR3, the DNA is TGCGCCAGCAGCCTTTTATGGGACAGCTCCCGTGAAGCTTTCTTT. Translating it yields CASSLLWDSSREAFF.

The chain is built from TRBV19 and TRBJ2-4; maybe TRBD2 (5 bases). V lost 6 bases and J 0 bases, leaving 15 bases between the germline ends. The CDR3 runs 16 residues. CDR1 and CDR2 (germline): LNHDA, SQIVND (reference sequence). This chain's CDR3 is CASRSHGEGAKNIQYF. The DNA of the CDR3 is TGTGCCAGTAGATCCCACGGCGAGGGAGCCAAAAACATTCAGTACTTC.

This chain connects TRBV13 to TRBJ2-2; tentative D call: TRBD2 (6 bases). This CDR3 comprises 15 residues. Germline V gene data show CDR1 as PRHDT and CDR2 as FYEKMQ (reference sequence). Trimming removed 1 base from V and 1 base from J, with 7 bases in between. CDR3: CASSLAGRNTGELFF. The CDR3 coding sequence is TGTGCCAGCAGCTTAGCCGGGAGGAACACCGGGGAGCTGTTTTTT.

This clone was seen once. The genes are TRBV30 and TRBJ1-3; maybe TRBD1 (5 bases). The CDR3 extends over 14 amino acids. V lost 4 bases, J lost 2 bases, and 12 bases lay in between. CDR1 GTSNPN and CDR2 SVGIG come from the germline V gene (reference sequence). The CDR3 loop reads CAWKWQGAGNTIYF. CDR3 DNA: TGTGCCTGGAAATGGCAGGGTGCTGGAAACACCATATATTTT.

V usage is TRBV6-6 and J usage is TRBJ1-4; 10 bases map to TRBD1. Trimming at V came to 4 bases and at J to 6 bases, leaving 5 bases not matched to a gene. The germline CDR1 and CDR2 sequences are MNHNY and SVGAGI (reference sequence). The CDR3 loop spans 15 amino acids. The CDR3, as DNA: TGTGCCAGCAGTTCGACAGGGGGCGCCCATGAAAAACTGTTTTTT. Protein product: CASSSTGGAHEKLFF.

CDR3 residues: CASSLPQGEGNSPLHF. In DNA form, the CDR3 reads TGTGCCAGCAGTTTACCACAGGGGGAGGGTAATTCACCCCTCCACTTT. V is TRBV28 and J is TRBJ1-6; 8 bases are shared with TRBD1. CDR3 length equals 16 residues. Trimming at V came to 2 bases and at J to 6 bases, leaving 6 bases not matched to a gene. Germline V gene lookup returns CDR1 MDHEN and CDR2 SYDVKM.